Described below is a single TCR beta chain sequence and its context. A much larger clonotype is one base distant, so this may be a read error. This CDR3 is 15 amino acids long. Germline CDR1 MNHEY, CDR2 SVGAGI. This sample was included in a study of T cells after yellow fever vaccination. TCRdb fed the 5' RACE reads into MiXCR, producing one record per CDR3 protein. The sample has approximately 180,000 distinct CDR3 sequences; 6.2% are singletons. This chain links TRBV6-5 with TRBJ2-3; TRBD2 matches at 12 bases. The sequenced sample was CD4+ T cells sorted from PBMCs, obtained on the day of the first yellow fever vaccination. This receptor was taken from a man younger than 35 who received the YFV17D yellow fever vaccine. In nucleotides, the CDR3 is TGTGCCAGCAGTTACGCGACTAGCGGGGGTTATACGGAGTATTTT. Protein product: CASSYATSGGYTEYF.